The T cell receptor (beta chain) described here comes from a study of T cells after somatic rescue of genetic block. The germline V and J ends were trimmed by 3 bases and 7 bases, with 12 bases remaining between them. Germline assignment: CDR1 LNHDA and CDR2 SQIVND (reference sequence). The CDR3 runs to 14 residues. Generated by immunoSEQ multiplex PCR, the TCRdb table keeps only in-frame clones and is missing some. Of more than 9,500 clones detected, roughly 70% appear once; the ten largest clones hold roughly 22%. The chain carries TRBV19 and TRBJ1-4; D is perhaps TRBD1 (6 bases). The sequence was obtained from a boy aged 5-17 years. The sample taken for sequencing was peripheral blood mononuclear cells (PBMCs). The CDR3 DNA reads TGTGCCAGTAGTATTCAGGGGACGGGTGAAAAACTGTTTTTT. Translation: CASSIQGTGEKLFF.